The 14 T cell receptor beta chains given below trace back to one sample, sequenced in a study of blood T cell repertoires in COVID-19. The repertoire was sequenced with immunoSEQ multiplex PCR; TCRdb's copy has only in-frame clones and lacks some. The sample yields 270,000 or so clones, approximately 87% seen once. Material for sequencing was peripheral blood. The receptors shown here come from a woman aged 25 to 39 with COVID-19, enrolled during active disease.

This chain connects TRBV28 to TRBJ2-7; the match to TRBD2 covers 7 bases. The CDR3 spans 15 residues. With 5 bases clipped from V and 1 base from J, the junction kept 8 bases outside the gene matches. The germline V gene encodes CDR1 MDHEN and CDR2 SYDVKM. Here the CDR3 DNA reads TGTGCCAGCAGTCTACGGAGCGGGGCTTCCTACGAGCAGTACTTC. Translation gives CASSLRSGASYEQYF.

The V and J genes are TRBV3-1 (or the pseudogene TRBV3-2) and TRBJ2-3, with TRBD2 matching over 12 bases. Germline CDR1 LGHDT, CDR2 YNNKEL (reference sequence). This CDR3 region has 17 residues. J was trimmed by 2 bases and V by 2 bases; bases with no gene match: 5. CDR3 sequence (DNA): TGTGCCAGCAGCCAACCAGGACTAGCGGGGTACACAGATACGCAGTATTTT. This encodes CASSQPGLAGYTDTQYF.

This chain links TRBV21-1 with TRBJ2-7; TRBD1, the table's D call, was not compared with the DNA. TRBV21-1 is an annotated pseudogene. The CDR3 totals 23 residues. The CDR3 bases are TGTGCCAGCAGCAGCCCTCCGGGACAGGGTGCGTCGGTCTGCAGGTTGTATACCTACGAGCAGTACTTC. It is translated as CASSSPPGQGASVCRLYTYEQYF.

This clone qualifies as medium-sized (0.01 to 0.1%). The chain combines TRBV5-1 with TRBJ2-3; D is ambiguous. V was cut by 5 bases and J by 2 bases, with 6 bases left in between. Looked up from germline, CDR1 is SGHRS and CDR2 is YFSETQ. This CDR3 is 12 amino acids long. CDR3 in amino acids: CASSYSTDTQYF. CDR3 nucleotides: TGCGCCAGCAGTTATTCCACAGATACGCAGTATTTT. The full variable domain, in which reference TRBV5-1 and TRBJ2-3 provide the parts outside the CDR3, is KAGVTQTPRYLIKTRGQQVTLSCSPISGHRSVSWYQQTPGQGLQFLFEYFSETQRNKGNFPGRFSGRQFSNSRSEMNVSTLELGDSALYLCASSYSTDTQYFGPGTRLTVL.

The genes are TRBV14 and TRBJ1-1, with 7 bases aligning to TRBD1. Germline loops: CDR1 SGHDN, CDR2 FVKESK. This CDR3 is 15 amino acids long. Trimming at V came to 4 bases and at J to 1 base, leaving 6 bases not matched to a gene. The CDR3 loop is CASSRGTVKNTEAFF. In nucleotides, the CDR3 is TGTGCCAGCAGCCGGGGGACAGTTAAGAACACTGAAGCTTTCTTT.

The gene calls are TRBV5-1 and TRBJ2-3; tentatively, D is TRBD1 (6 bases). CDR1 and CDR2 (germline): SGHRS, YFSETQ. Trimming cost V 1 base and J 3 bases, with 12 bases left between them. The CDR3 is made up of 15 amino acids. The CDR3, as DNA: TGCGCCAGCAGCTTGTATAGGGGGACAACAGATACGCAGTATTTT. It is translated as CASSLYRGTTDTQYF.

The chain is built from TRBV18 and TRBJ2-7; unclear D gene. Germline CDR1 and CDR2: KGHSH and LQKENI. The CDR3 runs to 13 residues. Trimming shortened V by 1 base and J by 3 bases, and 7 bases separated the two germline ends. The CDR3 DNA reads TGTGCCAGCTCACCACGTTCGGGCTACGAGCAGTACTTC. Amino acid sequence: CASSPRSGYEQYF.

CDR3 nucleotides: TGCAGCGCCCAACGCGGAGACAGGCAAGATACGCAGTATTTT. It translates to CSAQRGDRQDTQYF. The chain links TRBV29-1 to TRBJ2-3, with a possible D match to TRBD1 (6 bases). The CDR3 consists of 14 residues. The germline V gene encodes CDR1 SQVTM and CDR2 ANQGSEA. V lost 7 bases to trimming and J lost 5 bases, with 19 bases between them.

This clone was seen a single time. The chain uses TRBV6-5 and TRBJ1-1, with D possibly matching TRBD1 (6 bases). Germline-derived CDR1 and CDR2 are MNHEY and SVGAGI. The CDR3 has 15 residues. The V gene lost 8 bases and the J gene lost 3 bases, with 19 bases spanning the gap. The chain's CDR3 is CASREGGTSYTEAFF. Here the CDR3 DNA reads TGTGCCAGCCGCGAGGGGGGGACATCGTACACTGAAGCTTTCTTT.

The rearrangement uses TRBV11-2 and TRBJ2-3; TRBD2 matches at 11 bases. With 5 bases clipped from V and 1 base from J, the junction kept 5 bases outside the gene matches. The CDR3 is 16 amino acids. The germline CDR1 and CDR2 sequences are SGHAT and FQNNGV. The CDR3 sequence: CASSVSGGAGTDTQYF. DNA for the CDR3: TGTGCCAGCAGCGTTAGCGGGGGGGCTGGCACAGATACGCAGTATTTT.

The V and J genes are TRBV6-5 and TRBJ2-3; D is perhaps TRBD2 (6 bases). V was shortened by 2 bases and J by 5 bases, with 17 bases between the two germline ends. This CDR3 has 16 amino acids. CDR1 and CDR2 (germline): MNHEY, SVGAGI. The CDR3 coding sequence is TGTGCCAGCAGTTACATTTCTGGCGGGGCTGGAGATACGCAGTATTTT. Its protein product is CASSYISGGAGDTQYF.

V is TRBV5-1 and J is TRBJ1-6, with 8 bases lining up with TRBD1. The CDR3 has 14 residues. In germline, CDR1 is SGHRS, CDR2 YFSETQ. After removal of 3 bases from V and 10 bases from J, the junction contained 6 bases not matched to a gene. The CDR3 nucleotides read TGCGCCAGCAGCTCAGGACAGGGAGGGTCACCCCTCCACTTT. Translating it yields CASSSGQGGSPLHF.

V gene TRBV11-2 combines with J gene TRBJ2-2; weak D call: TRBD1 (6 bases). CDR1 and CDR2 from the germline V gene are SGHAT and FQNNGV. The CDR3 contains 13 residues. The ends were cut back, 5 bases at V and 4 bases at J, with 8 bases in the middle. The CDR3 reads CASSQGSTGELFF. Here the CDR3 DNA reads TGTGCCAGCAGCCAGGGGAGCACCGGGGAGCTGTTTTTT.

The V and J genes are TRBV3-1 (or the pseudogene TRBV3-2) and TRBJ2-5; possible D gene TRBD1, 5 bases. The V and J ends lost 5 bases and 7 bases respectively, with 14 bases between them. The CDR3 is 13 residues long. Germline V gene lookup returns CDR1 LGHDT and CDR2 YNNKEL (reference sequence). In nucleotides, the CDR3 is TGTGCCAGCAGCACCAACCCCCAGGGGACCCAGTACTTC. Amino acid sequence: CASSTNPQGTQYF.